The sequence of this TCR beta chain was determined in a study of graft-versus-host responses after intestinal transplantation. Turning to this clone: The antigen is not known.

Clones were read by immunoSEQ multiplex PCR, and TCRdb kept only the in-frame ones, dropping some. Here the sample spans 86,000 or so clones, about 89% being singletons. CDR1 is WSHSY and CDR2 is SAAADI in the germline V gene. The CDR3 runs to 12 residues. V lost 10 bases, J lost 3 bases, and 13 bases lay in between. Study-level results: Peak circulating GvH clone levels tracked with early post-transplant HvG declines.

V gene TRBV10-2 combines with J gene TRBJ2-7; D assignment may be TRBD1 or TRBD2 (6 bases each). Material: unstimulated CD8+ T cells sorted from spleen or lymph node cells, obtained before intestinal transplant. The sequence was collected from a human donor who received an intestinal transplant. The CDR3 coding sequence is TGCGCCACTTCGCGGGACAACTACGAGCAGTACTTC. It is translated as CATSRDNYEQYF.